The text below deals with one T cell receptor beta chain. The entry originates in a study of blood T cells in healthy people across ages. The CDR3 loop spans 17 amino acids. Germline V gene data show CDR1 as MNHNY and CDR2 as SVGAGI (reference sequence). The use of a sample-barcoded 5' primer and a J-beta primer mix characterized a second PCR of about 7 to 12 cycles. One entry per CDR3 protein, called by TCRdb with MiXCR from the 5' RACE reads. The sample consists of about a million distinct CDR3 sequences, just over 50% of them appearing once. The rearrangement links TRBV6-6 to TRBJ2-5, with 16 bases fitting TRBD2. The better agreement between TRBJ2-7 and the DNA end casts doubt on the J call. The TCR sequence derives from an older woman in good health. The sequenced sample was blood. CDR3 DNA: TGTGCCAGCAGGCCCATAGGGACTAGCGGGAGGGGTCTCGAGCAGTACTTC. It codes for CASRPIGTSGRGLEQYF.